This TCR beta chain derives from a study of technical replicates of blood from a few donors. Assay: immunoSEQ multiplex PCR; the TCRdb copy retains only in-frame clones and omits some. The profile covers about 86,000 clones, with roughly 95% appearing a single time and approximately 0.39% taken by the ten largest. With 6 bases clipped from V and 2 bases from J, the junction kept 6 bases outside the gene matches. Germline CDR1 reads SGHTA; CDR2 reads FQGNSA. The CDR3 loop spans 15 amino acids. Sequences were obtained from T cells isolated from PBMCs. The gene calls are TRBV7-2 and TRBJ2-3; 9 bases agree with TRBD2. This clonotype originated in a human donor in good health. CDR3 region: CASRMGGRATDTQYF. CDR3 DNA sequence: TGTGCCAGCAGAATGGGCGGGAGGGCCACAGATACGCAGTATTTT. The full variable domain, with the rest looked up from reference TRBV7-2 and TRBJ2-3, is GAGVSQSPSNKVTEKGKDVELRCDPISGHTALYWYRQSLGQGLEFLIYFQGNSAPDKSGLPSDRFSAERTGGSVSTLTIQRTQQEDSAVYLCASRMGGRATDTQYFGPGTRLTVL.